The sequence of this T cell receptor (beta chain) was determined in a study of T cell responses to AZD1222 COVID-19 vaccine. Findings and limits, study-wide: Baseline testing showed seropositivity in only 5 or 6 AZD1222 recipients. Targets within unmutated variant regions were reportedly found for nearly half of spike-specific TCRs. Once two AZD1222 doses were given, Spike-specific TCR breadth and depth went up.

The CDR3 is 15 residues long. Germline V gene lookup returns CDR1 SNHLY and CDR2 FYNNEI. V lost 6 bases to trimming and J lost 10 bases; unmatched junction nucleotides: 9. On this clone itself: Antigen specificity is unknown.

Data came from immunoSEQ multiplex PCR; TCRdb stores just in-frame clones and leaves some out. The repertoire includes about 83,000 clones, approximately 85% of them detected once, and about 3% sits in the top ten. The chain carries TRBV2 and TRBJ1-6, with 10 bases fitting TRBD1. The sequence came from an adult who received the AZD1222 COVID-19 vaccine. This material consisted of peripheral blood, taken 28 days after the second AZD1222 dose. In DNA, the CDR3 is TGTGCCAGCAGGCCCGGGACAGGGGCTGGGTCACCCCTCCACTTT. This gives the protein CASRPGTGAGSPLHF.